This T cell receptor beta chain was sequenced for a study of shared clonotypes between healthy human individuals. Overall study findings and caveats: An anticipated effect of sequencing depth on clonotype sharing among donors was recognized.

Only Caucasian adults living in Nashville, Tennessee made up the donor group. To note about this clone: No antigen is known for it.

Unsorted PBMC replicate PCRs used about 290 ng DNA, 25,000 to 35,000 T cell genomes. Repertoires were generated with immunoSEQ multiplex PCR, while TCRdb's copy carries only in-frame clones and drops some. The sample lists 450,000 to 500,000 clones, 81% occurring once. Trimming took off 6 bases at V and 0 bases at J, with 6 bases between the two ends. Per germline, CDR1 MGHDK and CDR2 SYGVNS. This CDR3 has 13 residues. The sample consisted of PBMCs. This TCR was sampled from a woman between 35 and 50 years old in good health. Some clones in this sample may be carry-over from other donors' samples. This chain uses TRBV25-1 with TRBJ2-1; D perhaps matches TRBD2 (6 bases). The CDR3 reads CASRTSSYNEQFF. The CDR3 DNA follows: TGTGCCAGCAGGACTAGCTCCTACAATGAGCAGTTCTTC.